This T cell receptor beta chain was profiled in a study of graft-versus-host responses after intestinal transplantation. V gave up 3 bases and J gave up 4 bases, with 7 bases separating them. This CDR3 has 13 residues. Germline V CDR1 and CDR2: KGHSH, LQKENI. As regards this clone: Antigen specificity is unknown.

Here immunoSEQ multiplex PCR was the method, and the copy in TCRdb shows in-frame clones only, minus some. The top ten clones hold 0.7% of a sample with about 26,000 clones, about 81% of them seen once. The V call is TRBV18, the J call TRBJ1-5; no firm D call. The clonotype was recovered from a human donor who received an intestinal transplant. Specimen: unstimulated CD4+ T cells sorted from spleen or lymph node cells, collected before intestinal transplant. CDR3 nucleotides: TGTGCCAGCTCACCGGACCCGAATCAGCCCCAGCATTTT. Protein product: CASSPDPNQPQHF.